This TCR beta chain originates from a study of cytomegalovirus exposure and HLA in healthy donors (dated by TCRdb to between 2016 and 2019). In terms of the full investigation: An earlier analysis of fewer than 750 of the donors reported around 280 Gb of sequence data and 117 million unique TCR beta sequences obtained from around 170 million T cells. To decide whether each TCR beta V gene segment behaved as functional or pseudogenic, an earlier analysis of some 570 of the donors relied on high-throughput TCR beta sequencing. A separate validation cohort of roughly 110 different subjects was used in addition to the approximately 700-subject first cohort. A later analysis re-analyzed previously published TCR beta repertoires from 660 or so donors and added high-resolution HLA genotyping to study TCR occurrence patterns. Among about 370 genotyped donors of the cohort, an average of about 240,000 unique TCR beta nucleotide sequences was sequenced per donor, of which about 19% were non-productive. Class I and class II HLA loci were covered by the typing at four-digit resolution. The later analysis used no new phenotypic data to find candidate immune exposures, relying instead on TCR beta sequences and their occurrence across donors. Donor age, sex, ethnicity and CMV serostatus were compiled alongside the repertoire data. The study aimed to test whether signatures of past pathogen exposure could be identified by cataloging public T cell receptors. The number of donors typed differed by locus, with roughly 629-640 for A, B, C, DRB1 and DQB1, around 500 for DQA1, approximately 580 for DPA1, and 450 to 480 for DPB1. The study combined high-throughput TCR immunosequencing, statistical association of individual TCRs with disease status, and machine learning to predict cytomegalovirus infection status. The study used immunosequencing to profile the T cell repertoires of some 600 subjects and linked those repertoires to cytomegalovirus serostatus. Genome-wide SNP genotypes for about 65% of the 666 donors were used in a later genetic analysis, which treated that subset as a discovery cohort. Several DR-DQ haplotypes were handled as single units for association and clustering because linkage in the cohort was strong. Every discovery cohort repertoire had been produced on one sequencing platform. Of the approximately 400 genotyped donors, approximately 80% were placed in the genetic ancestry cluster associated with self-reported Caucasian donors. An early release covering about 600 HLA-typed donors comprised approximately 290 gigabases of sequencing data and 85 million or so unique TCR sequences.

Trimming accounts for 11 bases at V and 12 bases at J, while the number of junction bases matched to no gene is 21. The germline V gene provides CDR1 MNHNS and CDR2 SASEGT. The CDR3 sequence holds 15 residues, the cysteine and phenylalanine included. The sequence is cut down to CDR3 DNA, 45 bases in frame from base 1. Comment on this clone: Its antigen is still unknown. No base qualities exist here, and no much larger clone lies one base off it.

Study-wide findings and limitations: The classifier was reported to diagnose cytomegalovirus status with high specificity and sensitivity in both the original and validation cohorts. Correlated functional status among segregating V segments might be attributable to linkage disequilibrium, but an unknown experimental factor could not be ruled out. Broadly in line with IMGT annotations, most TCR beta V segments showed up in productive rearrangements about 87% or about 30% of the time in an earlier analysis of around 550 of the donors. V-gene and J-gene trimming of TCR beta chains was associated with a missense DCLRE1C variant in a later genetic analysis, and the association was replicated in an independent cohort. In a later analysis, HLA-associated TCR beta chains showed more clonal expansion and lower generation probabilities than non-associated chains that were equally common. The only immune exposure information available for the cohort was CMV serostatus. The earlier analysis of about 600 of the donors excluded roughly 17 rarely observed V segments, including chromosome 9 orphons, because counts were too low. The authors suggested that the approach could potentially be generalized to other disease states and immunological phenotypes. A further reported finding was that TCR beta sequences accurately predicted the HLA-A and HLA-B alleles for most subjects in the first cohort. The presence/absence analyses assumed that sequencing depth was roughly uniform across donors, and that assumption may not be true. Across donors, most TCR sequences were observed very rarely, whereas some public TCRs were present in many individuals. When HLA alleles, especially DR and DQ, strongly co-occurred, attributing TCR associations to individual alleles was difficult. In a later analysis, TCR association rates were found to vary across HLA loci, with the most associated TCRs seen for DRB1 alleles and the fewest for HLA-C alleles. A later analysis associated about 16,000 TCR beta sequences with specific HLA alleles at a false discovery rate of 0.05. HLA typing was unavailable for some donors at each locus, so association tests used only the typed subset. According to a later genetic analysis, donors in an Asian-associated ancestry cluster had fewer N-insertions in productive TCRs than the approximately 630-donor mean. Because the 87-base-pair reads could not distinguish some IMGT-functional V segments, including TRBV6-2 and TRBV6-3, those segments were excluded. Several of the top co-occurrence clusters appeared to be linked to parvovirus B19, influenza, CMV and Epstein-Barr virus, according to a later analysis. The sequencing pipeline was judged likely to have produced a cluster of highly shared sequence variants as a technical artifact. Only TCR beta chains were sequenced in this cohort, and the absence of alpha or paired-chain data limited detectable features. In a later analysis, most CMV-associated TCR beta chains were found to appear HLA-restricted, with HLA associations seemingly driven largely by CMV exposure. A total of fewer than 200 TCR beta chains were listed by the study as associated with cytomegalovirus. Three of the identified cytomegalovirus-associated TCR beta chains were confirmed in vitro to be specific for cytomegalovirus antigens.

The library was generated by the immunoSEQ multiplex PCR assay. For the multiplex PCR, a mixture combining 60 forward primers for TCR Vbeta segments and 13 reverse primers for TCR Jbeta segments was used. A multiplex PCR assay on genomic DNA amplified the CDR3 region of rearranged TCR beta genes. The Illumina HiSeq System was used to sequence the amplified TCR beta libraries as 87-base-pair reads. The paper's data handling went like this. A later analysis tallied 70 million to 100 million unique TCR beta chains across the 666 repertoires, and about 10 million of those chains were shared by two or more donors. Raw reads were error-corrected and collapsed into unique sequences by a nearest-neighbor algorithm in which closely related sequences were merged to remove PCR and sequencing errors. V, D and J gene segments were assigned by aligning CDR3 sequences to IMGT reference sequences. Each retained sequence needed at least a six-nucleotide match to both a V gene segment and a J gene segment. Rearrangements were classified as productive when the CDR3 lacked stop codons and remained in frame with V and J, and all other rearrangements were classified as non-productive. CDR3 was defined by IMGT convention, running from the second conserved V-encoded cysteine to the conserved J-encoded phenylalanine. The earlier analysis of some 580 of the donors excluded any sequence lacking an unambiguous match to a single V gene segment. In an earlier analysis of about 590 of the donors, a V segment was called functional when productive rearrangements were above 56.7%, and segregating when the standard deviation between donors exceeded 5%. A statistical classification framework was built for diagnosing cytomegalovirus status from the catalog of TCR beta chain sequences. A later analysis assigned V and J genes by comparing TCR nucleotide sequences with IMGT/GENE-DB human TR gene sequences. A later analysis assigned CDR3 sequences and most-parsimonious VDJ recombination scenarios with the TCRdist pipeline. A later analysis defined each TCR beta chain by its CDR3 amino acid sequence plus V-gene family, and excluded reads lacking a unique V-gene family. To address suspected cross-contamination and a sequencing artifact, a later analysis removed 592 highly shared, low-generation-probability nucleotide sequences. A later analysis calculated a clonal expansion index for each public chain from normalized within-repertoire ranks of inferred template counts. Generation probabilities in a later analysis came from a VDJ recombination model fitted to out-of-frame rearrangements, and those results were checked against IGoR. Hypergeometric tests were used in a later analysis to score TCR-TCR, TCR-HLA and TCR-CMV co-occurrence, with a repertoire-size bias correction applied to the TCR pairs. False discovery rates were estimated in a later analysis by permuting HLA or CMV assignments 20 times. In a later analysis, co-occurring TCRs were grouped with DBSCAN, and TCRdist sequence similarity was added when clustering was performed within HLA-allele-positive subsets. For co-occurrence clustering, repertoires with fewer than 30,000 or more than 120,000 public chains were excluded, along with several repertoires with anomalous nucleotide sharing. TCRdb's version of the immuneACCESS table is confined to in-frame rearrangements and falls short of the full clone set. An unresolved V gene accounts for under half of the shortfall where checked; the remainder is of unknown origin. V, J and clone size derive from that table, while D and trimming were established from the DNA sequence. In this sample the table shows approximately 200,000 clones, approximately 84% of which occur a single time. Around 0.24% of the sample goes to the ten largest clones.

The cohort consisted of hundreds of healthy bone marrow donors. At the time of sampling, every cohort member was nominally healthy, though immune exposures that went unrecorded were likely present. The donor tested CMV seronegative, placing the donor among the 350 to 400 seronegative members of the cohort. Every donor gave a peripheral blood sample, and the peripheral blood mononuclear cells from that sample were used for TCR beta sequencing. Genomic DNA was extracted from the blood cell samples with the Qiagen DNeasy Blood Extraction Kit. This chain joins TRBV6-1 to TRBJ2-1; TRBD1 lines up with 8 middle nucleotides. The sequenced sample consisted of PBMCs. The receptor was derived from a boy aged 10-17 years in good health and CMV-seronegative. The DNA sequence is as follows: TGTGCCGTCTCGGAACCGGGACAGGCCTTGAAGGGGCAGTTCTTC. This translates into CAVSEPGQALKGQFF.